This paragraph covers one TCR beta chain sequence. For repertoire sequencing, the TCR beta CDR3 regions were amplified from RNA transcripts. An opening RT-PCR round employed HTBI primers and preceded a second-round multiplex PCR. TCRdb analysed the multiplex PCR reads with MiXCR anew, one entry per CDR3 protein. This sample has 740,000 or so distinct CDR3 sequences, with roughly 40% found just once. As diagnostic evidence, clinical symptoms, serum thyroxine, TRAb, thyroid ultrasound and orbital computed tomography were relied upon. This record comes from a study of Graves' ophthalmopathy and Graves' hyperthyroidism. The source is an adult man with Graves' ophthalmopathy. The specimen was peripheral blood.

In nucleotides, the CDR3 is TGCAGCGTTGCAAACTCATGGGGGGGCTACAATGAGCAGTTCTTC. This encodes CSVANSWGGYNEQFF. The chain links TRBV29-1 to TRBJ2-7, with 7 positions matching TRBD2. The J call could be wrong; TRBJ2-1 is a better fit for the DNA end. This CDR3 has 15 residues. CDR1 is SQVTM, CDR2 ANQGSEA, per germline.